Listed here are 13 T cell receptor beta chains from one sample, sequenced in a study of Graves' ophthalmopathy and Graves' hyperthyroidism. The authors amplified TCR beta CDR3 regions, and they did so from RNA transcripts for repertoire sequencing. HTBI-primed RT-PCR formed the first round, and a multiplex PCR formed the second. TCRdb itself ran the multiplex PCR reads through MiXCR, one entry per CDR3 protein. The sample consists of some 750,000 distinct CDR3 sequences, 35% to 50% of them appearing once. Specimen: peripheral blood. Receptors were obtained from an adult man with Graves' ophthalmopathy.

The chain is built from TRBV29-1 and TRBJ2-1; D uncertain. V was cut by 0 bases and J by 7 bases, with 16 bases left in between. CDR1 is SQVTM and CDR2 is ANQGSEA in the germline V gene. The CDR3 has 15 residues. CDR3 coding DNA: TGCAGCGTTGAAGATAGGTCCGGCAGGTTAAATGAGCAGTTCTTC. Translation gives CSVEDRSGRLNEQFF.

In this sample, this clonotype turned up many times. CDR3 residues: CASRYRDRESPLHF. CDR3 nucleotide sequence: TGTGCCAGCAGGTACCGGGACAGGGAATCACCCCTCCACTTT. V and J are TRBV5-6 and TRBJ1-6; 9 bases fit TRBD1. The germline CDR1 and CDR2 sequences are SGHDT and YYEEEE. The trim removed 5 bases at V and 10 bases at J, leaving 7 bases unmatched. The CDR3 is 14 residues long.

Of note for this clonotype: Germline is not matched at one junction end, which may reflect a read error. The chain combines TRBV5-6 with TRBJ1-1; possible D gene TRBD1, 5 bases. In germline, CDR1 is SGHDT, CDR2 YYEEEE. The CDR3 consists of 16 residues. CDR3 sequence reads: CANSLRSGAGHTEAFF. As DNA, the CDR3 is TGTGCCAACAGCTTGCGTAGCGGGGCGGGTCACACTGAAGCTTTCTTT.

The chain employs TRBV24-1 and TRBJ1-5; TRBD1 is a possible D gene (5 bases). Trimming took 3 bases from V and 11 from J, leaving 19 bases between them. Germline CDR1 and CDR2: KGHDR and SFDVKD. This CDR3 is built from 15 residues. DNA for the CDR3: TGTGCCACCAGTGATCCCGCGGGGACCCAAGAGACCCAGCATTTT. The encoded protein is CATSDPAGTQETQHF.

This rearrangement joins TRBV25-1 to TRBJ2-7; TRBD1 is a possible D gene (6 bases). This CDR3 comprises 14 residues. From germline, CDR1 is MGHDK and CDR2 SYGVNS. Trimming took 1 base from V and 2 from J, leaving 9 bases between them. Written as DNA, the CDR3 is TGTGCCAGCAGTGAATCCCGGGACACCTACGAGCAGTACTTC. Translated: CASSESRDTYEQYF.

V and J are TRBV9 and TRBJ1-2; 9 positions agree with TRBD1. The germline CDR1 and CDR2 sequences are SGDLS and YYNGEE. J gave up 7 bases and V 2 bases, and 9 bases lay outside the gene matches. The CDR3 is 15 amino acids. CDR3 region: CASSVDTGTGLGYTF. CDR3 coding DNA: TGTGCCAGCAGCGTGGACACCGGGACAGGGCTTGGCTACACCTTC.

The chain couples TRBV5-1 to TRBJ1-1; 9 nucleotides align to TRBD1. From germline, CDR1 is SGHRS and CDR2 YFSETQ. The CDR3 runs to 15 residues. V was clipped by 0 bases and J by 5 bases; unmatched bases: 5. Here the CDR3 reads CASSLGTGGKTEAFF. In nucleotides, the CDR3 is TGCGCCAGCAGCTTGGGTACAGGGGGCAAAACTGAAGCTTTCTTT.

This chain connects TRBV12-3 or TRBV12-4 to TRBJ1-3; D gene unclear. CDR3 length equals 14 residues. The ends were cut back, 1 base at V and 1 base at J, with 5 bases in the middle. The CDR3 reads CASSLVRSGNTIYF. DNA of the CDR3: TGTGCCAGCAGTTTAGTGCGATCTGGAAACACCATATATTTT.

The chain couples TRBV7-2 to TRBJ2-5; D may be TRBD1 (7 bases). V was clipped by 0 bases and J by 4 bases, with 21 bases between them. Germline values: CDR1 SGHTA, CDR2 FQGNSA. The CDR3 is made up of 18 amino acids. The CDR3 loop reads CASSLAVTGASDAETQYF. The CDR3 bases are TGTGCCAGCAGCTTAGCGGTCACAGGGGCTAGCGACGCAGAGACCCAGTACTTC. Combining the CDR3 with reference TRBV7-2 and TRBJ2-5 gives the whole variable domain GAGVSQSPSNKVTEKGKDVELRCDPISGHTALYWYRQSLGQGLEFLIYFQGNSAPDKSGLPSDRFSAERTGGSVSTLTIQRTQQEDSAVYLCASSLAVTGASDAETQYFGPGTRLLVL.

Concerning this clonotype itself: A junction end diverges from the germline sequence, so it may reflect a read error. This chain links TRBV10-3 with TRBJ1-1; 8 bases agree with TRBD1. CDR3 length: 15 residues. Germline loops: CDR1 ENHRY, CDR2 SYGVKD. This CDR3 is CASSFSGRGLSEAFF. CDR3 bases: TGTGCCAGCAGTTTCTCGGGCAGGGGGCTTAGTGAAGCTTTCTTT.

To note about this clonotype: The missing conserved phenylalanine or tryptophan at the end of this CDR3 makes a read error likely. The rearrangement uses TRBV7-7 and TRBJ2-5; D is uncertain. The CDR3 consists of 13 residues. CDR1 SSHAT and CDR2 FNYEAQ come from the germline V gene (reference sequence). This CDR3 is CASSSEVPETQYL. The CDR3 region has the DNA TGTGCTAGCAGCTCAGAGGTCCCGGAGACCCAGTACCTC.

In this sample, this clonotype turned up a few times. V gene TRBV7-6 combines with J gene TRBJ2-2; no definite D call. The CDR3 totals 12 residues. The V gene lost 6 bases and the J gene lost 8 bases, with 10 bases spanning the gap. In germline, CDR1 is SGHVS, CDR2 FNYEAQ. The CDR3 sequence is CASRPPSGELFF. The CDR3 bases are TGTGCCAGCAGACCACCCTCTGGGGAGCTGTTTTTT. The entire variable domain, with the rest obtained from reference TRBV7-6 and TRBJ2-2, is as follows: GAGVSQSPRYKVTKRGQDVALRCDPISGHVSLYWYRQALGQGPEFLTYFNYEAQQDKSGLPNDRFSAERPEGSISTLTIQRTEQRDSAMYRCASRPPSGELFFGEGSRLTVL.

This chain connects TRBV19 to TRBJ2-1; D is unclear. Germline lookup yields CDR1 LNHDA and CDR2 SQIVND (reference sequence). The CDR3 has 12 residues. The germline V and J ends were trimmed by 3 bases and 4 bases, with 4 bases remaining between them. The DNA for the CDR3 is TGTGCCAGTAGTATCAATTACAATGAGCAGTTCTTC. It yields the protein CASSINYNEQFF.